This T cell receptor (beta chain) was captured in a study of cytomegalovirus exposure and HLA in healthy donors. Study in general: Later, an analysis reported that the 130 or so validation repertoires had used the same platform as the roughly 650 first-cohort repertoires. Study conclusions and caveats: Cytomegalovirus association was assigned to about 150 TCR beta chains.

Sequenced by immunoSEQ multiplex PCR; TCRdb stores in-frame clones only, minus some. The data show about 260,000 clones, about 90% seen once. Concerning this clone itself: Its antigen is as yet unknown.

V lost 1 base and J lost 0, with 12 bases in between. Germline V gene sequence: CDR1 LGHNA, CDR2 YSLEER. This CDR3 spans 16 amino acids. The rearrangement joins TRBV4-3 to TRBJ1-2, with a weak D call TRBD1 (6 bases). Sequencing was done on a sample of PBMCs. This receptor was obtained from a woman aged 25 to 45 in good health and CMV-seronegative. CDR3 coding DNA: TGCGCCAGCAGCCAAGGGACAGCAACTCCTAACTATGGCTACACCTTC. Protein sequence: CASSQGTATPNYGYTF.